The 7 T cell receptor beta chains below come from one sample, sequenced in a study of blood T cell repertoires in COVID-19. Profiling relied on immunoSEQ multiplex PCR, and the TCRdb table lists in-frame clones only, not all of them. This table has fewer than 200,000 clones, 80% to 85% appearing once. Sequenced input: PBMCs or T cells enriched from blood (not recorded which). These receptors all come from a woman aged 25-40 years who had been exposed to COVID-19.

The rearrangement uses TRBV7-2 and TRBJ1-2; maybe TRBD1 (5 bases). The CDR3 consists of 14 residues. Deletions cut 0 bases from V and 3 bases from J, with 8 bases between. Germline assignment: CDR1 SGHTA and CDR2 FQGNSA. This CDR3 is CASSLAGRDYGYTF. As DNA, the CDR3 is TGTGCCAGCAGCTTAGCGGGCAGGGACTATGGCTACACCTTC.

The V call is TRBV2, the J call TRBJ1-5; D is unclear. The CDR3 runs 14 residues. Trimming removed 4 bases from V and 3 bases from J, with 10 bases in between. Germline values: CDR1 SNHLY, CDR2 FYNNEI. CDR3 in DNA: TGTGCCAGCAGTGTTAGCCGGAACAATCAGCCCCAGCATTTT. This gives the protein CASSVSRNNQPQHF.

V and J are TRBV13 and TRBJ1-2; perhaps TRBD1 as D (6 bases). Germline V gives CDR1 PRHDT, CDR2 FYEKMQ (reference sequence). The CDR3 consists of 15 residues. V lost 2 bases and J 3 bases, leaving 13 bases between the germline ends. CDR3 in DNA: TGTGCCAGCAGCTTACCGGGGGGCGCGGACTATGGCTACACCTTC. Protein product: CASSLPGGADYGYTF.

The rearrangement links TRBV19 to TRBJ2-7; no definite D call. Germline V gene lookup returns CDR1 LNHDA and CDR2 SQIVND (reference sequence). CDR3 size: 13 residues. Trimming took off 2 bases at V and 3 bases at J, with 8 bases between the two ends. CDR3 bases: TGTGCCAGTAGTATACTTAGAGGCTACGAGCAGTACTTC. Translated, it gives CASSILRGYEQYF.

This clone was counted a single time. The rearrangement uses TRBV7-9 and TRBJ1-1; the D is unclear. The CDR3 has 13 amino acids. V lost 3 bases to trimming and J lost 6 bases, with 11 bases between them. Germline V lookup: CDR1 SEHNR, CDR2 FQNEAQ (reference sequence). The CDR3 DNA reads as TGTGCCAGCAGCTTGGAGAAAAGCGCTGAAGCTTTCTTT. It encodes CASSLEKSAEAFF.

This clone was seen a handful of times. The V call is TRBV27, the J call TRBJ1-1, with D possibly matching TRBD1 (5 bases). The germline V and J ends were trimmed by 6 bases and 0 bases, with 17 bases remaining between them. In germline, CDR1 is MNHEY, CDR2 SMNVEV (reference sequence). This CDR3 is 16 amino acids long. The chain's CDR3 is CASSLGAQGVNTEAFF. The CDR3 bases are TGTGCCAGCAGCCTAGGGGCGCAGGGTGTGAACACTGAAGCTTTCTTT.

The V call is TRBV11-2, the J call TRBJ1-5, with TRBD1 as a possible D gene (5 bases). V lost 5 bases, J lost 7 bases, and 12 bases lay in between. Germline CDR1 and CDR2: SGHAT and FQNNGV. The CDR3 has 13 residues. CDR3 region: CASSVGRGQPQHF. The CDR3 coding sequence is TGTGCCAGCAGCGTCGGACGGGGGCAGCCCCAGCATTTT.